This T cell receptor (beta chain) was identified during a study of T cells in Graves' hyperthyroidism and ophthalmopathy. This clonotype was seen many times. Its antigen remains unknown. Individuals with ophthalmopathy presented a Clinical Activity Score of at least 3, a NOSPECS grade of at least 4 and a duration under 3 months. Uncontrolled infection, other autoimmune disease, pregnancy or lactation disqualified patients from enrolment. Diagnoses were made from clinical symptoms, serum measures (thyroxine and TRAb), thyroid ultrasound and orbital computed tomography. Germline CDR1 reads SGHRS; CDR2 reads YFSETQ. The CDR3 is 14 amino acids. With 3 bases clipped from V and 3 bases from J, the junction kept 2 bases outside the gene matches. From RNA transcripts, TCR beta CDR3 regions were amplified. TCR CDR3 underwent first-round RT-PCR with the HTBI primer set. Each CDR3 protein is one row after TCRdb ran MiXCR on the multiplex PCR reads. This sample has about 600,000 distinct CDR3 sequences; roughly a sixth occur once, and the top ten carry roughly 3.5%.

General study points: Onset of ophthalmopathy came a median roughly 6.4 months after the model predicted it.

This TCR came from a woman in her thirties or forties with Graves' ophthalmopathy. What was sequenced was blood. This chain links TRBV5-1 with TRBJ2-3, with 9 positions matching TRBD2. The CDR3: CASSWTSETDTQYF. CDR3 DNA sequence: TGCGCCAGCAGCTGGACTAGCGAGACAGATACGCAGTATTTT. Full variable domain (rest looked up from reference TRBV5-1 and TRBJ2-3): KAGVTQTPRYLIKTRGQQVTLSCSPISGHRSVSWYQQTPGQGLQFLFEYFSETQRNKGNFPGRFSGRQFSNSRSEMNVSTLELGDSALYLCASSWTSETDTQYFGPGTRLTVL.